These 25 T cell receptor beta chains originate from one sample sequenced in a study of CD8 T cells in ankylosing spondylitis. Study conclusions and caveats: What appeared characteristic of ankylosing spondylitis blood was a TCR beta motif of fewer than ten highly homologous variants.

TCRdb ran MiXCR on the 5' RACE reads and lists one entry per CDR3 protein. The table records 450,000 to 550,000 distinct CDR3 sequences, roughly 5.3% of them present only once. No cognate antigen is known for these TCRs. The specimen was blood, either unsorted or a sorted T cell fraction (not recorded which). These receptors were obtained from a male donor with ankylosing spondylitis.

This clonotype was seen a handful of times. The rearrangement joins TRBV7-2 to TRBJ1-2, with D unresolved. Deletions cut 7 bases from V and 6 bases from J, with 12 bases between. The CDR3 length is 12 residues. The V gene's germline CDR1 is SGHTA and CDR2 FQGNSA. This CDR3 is CASKGRVDGYTF. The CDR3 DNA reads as TGTGCCAGCAAGGGAAGGGTAGATGGCTACACCTTC.

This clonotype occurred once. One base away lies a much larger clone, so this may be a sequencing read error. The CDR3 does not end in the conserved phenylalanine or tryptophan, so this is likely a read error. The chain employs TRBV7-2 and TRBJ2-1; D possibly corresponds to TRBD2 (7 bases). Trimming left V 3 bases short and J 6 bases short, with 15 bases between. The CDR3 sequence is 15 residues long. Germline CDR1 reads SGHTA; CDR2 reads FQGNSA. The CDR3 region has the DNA TGTGCCAGCAGCTTTAGAGGGGGGGCTAGCAATGAGCAGTTCCTC. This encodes CASSFRGGASNEQFL.

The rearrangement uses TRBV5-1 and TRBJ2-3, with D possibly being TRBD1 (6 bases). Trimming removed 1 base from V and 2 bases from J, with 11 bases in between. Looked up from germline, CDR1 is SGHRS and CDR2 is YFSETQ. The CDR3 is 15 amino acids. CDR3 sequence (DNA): TGCGCCAGCAGCTTGTCCGGACAGATCACAGATACGCAGTATTTT. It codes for CASSLSGQITDTQYF.

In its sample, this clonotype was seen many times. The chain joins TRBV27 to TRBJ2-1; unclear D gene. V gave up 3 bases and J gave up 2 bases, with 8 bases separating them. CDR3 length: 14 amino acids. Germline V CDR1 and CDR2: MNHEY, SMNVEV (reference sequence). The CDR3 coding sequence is TGTGCCAGCAGTTTTGCGGCACCCTACAATGAGCAGTTCTTC. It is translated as CASSFAAPYNEQFF.

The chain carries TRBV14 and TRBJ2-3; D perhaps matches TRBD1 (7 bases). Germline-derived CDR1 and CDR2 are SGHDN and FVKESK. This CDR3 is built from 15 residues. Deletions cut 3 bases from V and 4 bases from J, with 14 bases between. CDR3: CASSQGGQAADTQYF. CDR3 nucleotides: TGTGCCAGCAGCCAGGGAGGACAGGCAGCAGATACGCAGTATTTT.

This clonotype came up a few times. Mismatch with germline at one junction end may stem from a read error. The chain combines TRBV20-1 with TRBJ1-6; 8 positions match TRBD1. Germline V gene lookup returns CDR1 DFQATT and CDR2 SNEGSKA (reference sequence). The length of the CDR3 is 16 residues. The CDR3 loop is CCAKKGGQGPFSPLHF. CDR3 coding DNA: TGCTGTGCCAAAAAGGGAGGACAGGGACCTTTTTCACCCCTCCACTTT.

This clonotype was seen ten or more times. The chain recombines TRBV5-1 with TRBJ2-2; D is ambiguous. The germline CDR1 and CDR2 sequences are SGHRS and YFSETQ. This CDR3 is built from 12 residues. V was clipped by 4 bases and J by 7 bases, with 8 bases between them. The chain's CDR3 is CASSIVVGELFF. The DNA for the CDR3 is TGCGCCAGCAGCATTGTTGTCGGGGAGCTGTTTTTT.

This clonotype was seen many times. CDR3 DNA: TGTGCCAGCAGTTTGACAGCCTTGGGCTATGGCTACACCTTC. This gives the protein CASSLTALGYGYTF. The V gene is TRBV12-3 or TRBV12-4, the J gene TRBJ1-2; weak D call: TRBD1 (5 bases). The CDR3 runs 14 residues. With 3 bases removed from V and 4 bases from J, the gap between germline ends came to 12 bases.

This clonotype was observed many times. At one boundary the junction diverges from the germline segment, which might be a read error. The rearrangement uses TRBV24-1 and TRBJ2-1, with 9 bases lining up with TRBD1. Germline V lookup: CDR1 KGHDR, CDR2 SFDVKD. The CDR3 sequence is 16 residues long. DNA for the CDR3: TGTGCCACCAGTGATTTCGGACAGGGGTCCTATAATGAGCAGTTCTTC. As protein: CATSDFGQGSYNEQFF.

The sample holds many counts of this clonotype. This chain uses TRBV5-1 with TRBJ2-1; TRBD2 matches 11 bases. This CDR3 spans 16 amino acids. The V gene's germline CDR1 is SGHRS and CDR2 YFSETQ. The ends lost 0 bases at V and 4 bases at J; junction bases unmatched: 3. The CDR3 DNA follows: TGCGCCAGCAGCTTGGAAGTAGCGGGAGGGTACAATGAGCAGTTCTTC. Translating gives CASSLEVAGGYNEQFF.

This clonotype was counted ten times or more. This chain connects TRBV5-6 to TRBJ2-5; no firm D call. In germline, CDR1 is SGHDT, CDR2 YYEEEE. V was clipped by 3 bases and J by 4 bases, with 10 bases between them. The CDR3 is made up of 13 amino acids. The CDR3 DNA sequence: TGTGCCAGCAGCTGGGTGGTGGGAGAGACCCAGTACTTC. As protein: CASSWVVGETQYF.

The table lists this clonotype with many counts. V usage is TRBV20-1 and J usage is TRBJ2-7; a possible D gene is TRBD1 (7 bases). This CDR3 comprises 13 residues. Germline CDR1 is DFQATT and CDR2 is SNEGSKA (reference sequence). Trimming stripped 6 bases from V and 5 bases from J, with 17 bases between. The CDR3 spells CSARTTGAHEQYF. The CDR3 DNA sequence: TGCAGTGCGAGGACTACAGGGGCACACGAGCAGTACTTC.

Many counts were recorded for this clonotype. Here the CDR3 reads CASRGQGSGELFF. In nucleotides, the CDR3 is TGTGCCAGCAGGGGACAGGGCTCCGGGGAGCTGTTTTTT. The rearrangement joins TRBV6-2 or TRBV6-3 to TRBJ2-2; 9 bases line up with TRBD1. In germline, CDR1 is MNHEY, CDR2 SVGEGT. With V trimmed by 6 bases and J by 6 bases, 2 bases remained unmatched. This CDR3 contains 13 residues.

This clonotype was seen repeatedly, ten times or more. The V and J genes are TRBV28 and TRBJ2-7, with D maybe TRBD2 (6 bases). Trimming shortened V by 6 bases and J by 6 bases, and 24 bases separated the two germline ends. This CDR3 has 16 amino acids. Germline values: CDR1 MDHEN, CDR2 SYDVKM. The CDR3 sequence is CASRPFTGGRGREQYF. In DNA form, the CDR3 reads TGTGCCAGCAGACCCTTTACCGGGGGTAGGGGCCGCGAGCAGTACTTC.

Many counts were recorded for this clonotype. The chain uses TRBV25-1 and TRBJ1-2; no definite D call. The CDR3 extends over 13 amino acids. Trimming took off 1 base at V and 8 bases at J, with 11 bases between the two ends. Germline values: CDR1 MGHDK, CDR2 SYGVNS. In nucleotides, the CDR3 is TGTGCCAGCAGTGAATGGGCGAAGGGCGGCTACACCTTC. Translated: CASSEWAKGGYTF.

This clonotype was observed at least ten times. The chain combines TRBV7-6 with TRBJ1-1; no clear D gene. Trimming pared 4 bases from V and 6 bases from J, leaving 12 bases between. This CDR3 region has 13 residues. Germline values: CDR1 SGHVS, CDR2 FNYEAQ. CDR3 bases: TGTGCCAGCAGCTCCCCGCAGACCCCTGAAGCTTTCTTT. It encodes CASSSPQTPEAFF.

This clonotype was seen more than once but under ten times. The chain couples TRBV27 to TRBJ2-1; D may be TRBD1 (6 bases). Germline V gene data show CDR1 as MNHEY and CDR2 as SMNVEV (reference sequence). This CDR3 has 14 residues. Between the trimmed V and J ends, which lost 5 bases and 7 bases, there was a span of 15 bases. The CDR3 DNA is TGTGCCAGCAGTCTACGGGACACAAGAAATGAGCAGTTCTTC. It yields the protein CASSLRDTRNEQFF.

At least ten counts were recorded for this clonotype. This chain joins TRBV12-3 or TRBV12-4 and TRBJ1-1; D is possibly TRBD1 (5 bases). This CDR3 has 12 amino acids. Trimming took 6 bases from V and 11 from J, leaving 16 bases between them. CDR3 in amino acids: CASSPAEAGAFF. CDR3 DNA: TGTGCCAGCAGCCCCGCCGAAGCAGGGGCTTTCTTT.

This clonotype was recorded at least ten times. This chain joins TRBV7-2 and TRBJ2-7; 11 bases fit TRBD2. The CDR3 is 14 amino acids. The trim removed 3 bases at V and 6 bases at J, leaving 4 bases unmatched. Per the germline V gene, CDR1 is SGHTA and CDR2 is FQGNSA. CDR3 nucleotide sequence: TGTGCCAGCAGCTTTACTAGCGGGAGAGGCGAGCAGTACTTC. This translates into CASSFTSGRGEQYF.

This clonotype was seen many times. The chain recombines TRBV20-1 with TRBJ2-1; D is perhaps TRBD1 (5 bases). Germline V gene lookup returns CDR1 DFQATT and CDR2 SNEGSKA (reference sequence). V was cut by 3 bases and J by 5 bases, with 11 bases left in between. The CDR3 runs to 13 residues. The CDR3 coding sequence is TGCAGTGCTAGGAGCAGGGTTAACAATGAGCAGTTCTTC. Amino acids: CSARSRVNNEQFF.

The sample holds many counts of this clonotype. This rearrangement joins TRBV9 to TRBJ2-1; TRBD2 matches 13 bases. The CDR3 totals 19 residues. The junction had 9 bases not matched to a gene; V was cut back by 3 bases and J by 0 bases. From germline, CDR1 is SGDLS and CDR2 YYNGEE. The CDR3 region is CASSAPTSGGPFSYNEQFF. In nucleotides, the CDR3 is TGTGCCAGCAGCGCGCCGACTAGCGGGGGGCCTTTCTCCTACAATGAGCAGTTCTTC. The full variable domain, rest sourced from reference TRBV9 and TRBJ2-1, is DSGVTQTPKHLITATGQRVTLRCSPRSGDLSVYWYQQSLDQGLQFLIQYYNGEERAKGNILERFSAQQFPDLHSELNLSSLELGDSALYFCASSAPTSGGPFSYNEQFFGPGTRLTVL.

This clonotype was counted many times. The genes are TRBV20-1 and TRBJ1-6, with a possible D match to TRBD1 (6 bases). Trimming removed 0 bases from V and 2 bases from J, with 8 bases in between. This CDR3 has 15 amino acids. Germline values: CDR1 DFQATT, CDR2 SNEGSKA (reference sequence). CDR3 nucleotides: TGCAGTGCTAGAGAAGCAGGGGCCTATAATTCACCCCTCCACTTT. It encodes CSAREAGAYNSPLHF.

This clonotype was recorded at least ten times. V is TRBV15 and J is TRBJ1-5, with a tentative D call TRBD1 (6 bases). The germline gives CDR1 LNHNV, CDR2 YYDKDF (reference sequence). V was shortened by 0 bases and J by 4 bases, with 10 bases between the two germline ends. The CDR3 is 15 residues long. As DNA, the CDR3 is TGTGCCACCAGCAGAGAAGGGGGGCCGAATCAGCCCCAGCATTTT. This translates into CATSREGGPNQPQHF.

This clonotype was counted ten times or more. DNA for the CDR3: TGTGCCAGCAGCTTAGGGGTAACGAGGGAGCAGTTCTTC. It specifies CASSLGVTREQFF. This chain uses TRBV7-2 with TRBJ2-1, with D unresolved. From germline, CDR1 is SGHTA and CDR2 FQGNSA. V dropped 1 base and J dropped 10 bases, with 11 bases sitting between them. The CDR3 spans 13 residues.

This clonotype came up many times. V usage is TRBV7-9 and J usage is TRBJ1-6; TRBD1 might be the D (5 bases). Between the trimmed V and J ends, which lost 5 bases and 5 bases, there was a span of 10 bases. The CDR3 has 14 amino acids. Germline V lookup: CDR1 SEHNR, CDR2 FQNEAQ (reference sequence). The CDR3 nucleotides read TGTGCCAGCAGCCGACAGTACAATAATTCACCCCTCCACTTT. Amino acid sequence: CASSRQYNNSPLHF. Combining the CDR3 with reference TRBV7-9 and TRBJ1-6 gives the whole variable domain DTGVSQNPRHKITKRGQNVTFRCDPISEHNRLYWYRQTLGQGPEFLTYFQNEAQLEKSRLLSDRFSAERPKGSFSTLEIQRTEQGDSAMYLCASSRQYNNSPLHFGNGTRLTVT.